One TCR beta chain is described in this entry. Antigen unknown. This record comes from a study of OX40 agonist ivuxolimab in advanced cancers. Study-wide background: Partial response was recorded in three patients: one hepatocellular carcinoma and two cutaneous melanoma cases. The study's findings and limits: CD4+ and CD8+ blood T cells expanded clonally by week 6 at 0.1 to 3.0 mg/kg. The authors did not determine the antigen specificity of the expanded peripheral T cells.

V lost 0 bases, J lost 2 bases, and 6 bases stayed unmatched. This CDR3 contains 17 residues. Germline V CDR1 and CDR2: LGHNA, YNFKEQ. The protocol was immunoSEQ multiplex PCR, while the TCRdb copy is restricted to in-frame clones and leaves out a portion. The profile shows about 84,000 clones, roughly 84% of them singletons. The sequence came from an adult with an advanced solid tumor such as melanoma, head and neck, liver or kidney cancer. This sequence joins TRBV4-2 and TRBJ2-1, with 8 bases that match TRBD1. Here the sequenced sample was CD4+ or CD8+ T cells sorted from blood, taken in a trial of the OX40 agonist ivuxolimab. The CDR3, as DNA: TGTGCCAGCAGCCAAGATCTGGACAGGGCCACCTACAATGAGCAGTTCTTC. This encodes CASSQDLDRATYNEQFF.